This TCR beta chain stems from a study of cytomegalovirus exposure and HLA in healthy donors. Study results and limitations: In a later analysis, at a false discovery rate of 0.05, 17,000 or so TCR beta sequences matched HLA alleles. One variant, a missense change in DCLRE1C, was linked in a later analysis to TCR beta V- and J-gene trimming. Rarity characterized most TCR sequences, yet some public TCRs appeared in many donors.

V lost 5 bases and J lost 1, with 8 bases in between. Germline V CDR1 and CDR2: MNHEY, SMNVEV (reference sequence). CDR3 length equals 13 residues. To note about this clone: Its antigen remains unknown.

The PCR contained 60 Vbeta and 13 Jbeta primers. Per the study methods: In a later analysis, some 11 million of 60 million to 80 million unique beta chains occurred in at least two donors. The assay was immunoSEQ multiplex PCR, and TCRdb's table has in-frame clones only and misses some. V, J and clone size are taken as reported in that table, and D and trimming were inferred from the DNA itself. Altogether approximately 110,000 clones are present, about two thirds being singletons, with the ten largest covering approximately 8.2%. The genes are TRBV27 and TRBJ1-1, with D perhaps TRBD1 (5 bases). The sequence was obtained from a woman in her thirties or forties in good health and CMV-seropositive. The specimen sequenced was PBMCs. CDR3 amino acids: CASSLGANTEAFF. The CDR3 DNA reads as TGTGCCAGCAGTCTAGGGGCGAACACTGAAGCTTTCTTT.